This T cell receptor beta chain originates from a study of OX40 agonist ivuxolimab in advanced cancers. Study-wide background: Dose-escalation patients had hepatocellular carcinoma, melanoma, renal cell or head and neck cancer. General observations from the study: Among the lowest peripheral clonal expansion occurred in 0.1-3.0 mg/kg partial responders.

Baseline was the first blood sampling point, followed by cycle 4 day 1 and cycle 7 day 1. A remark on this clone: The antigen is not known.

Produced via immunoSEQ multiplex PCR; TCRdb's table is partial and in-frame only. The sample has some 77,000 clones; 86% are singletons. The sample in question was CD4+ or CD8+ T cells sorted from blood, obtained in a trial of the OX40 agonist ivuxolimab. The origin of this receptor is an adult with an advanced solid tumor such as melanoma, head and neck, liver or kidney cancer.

The CDR3 sequence is CASSSGGTEAFF. For the CDR3, the DNA is TGTGCCAGCAGCTCAGGGGGGACTGAAGCTTTCTTT. J is TRBJ1-1 and V is TRBV11-3, with 7 bases that match TRBD1. Looked up from germline, CDR1 is SGHNT and CDR2 is YENEEA. V dropped 4 bases and J dropped 5; count of bases not matched to a gene: 1. CDR3 length: 12 residues.